Listed below are T cell receptor beta chains from one sample, sequenced in a study of blood T cell repertoires in COVID-19. Here immunoSEQ multiplex PCR was the method, and the copy in TCRdb shows in-frame clones only, minus some. The sample includes around 99,000 clones, approximately 87% of them seen just once. The sequenced sample was peripheral blood. The receptor source for this set is a woman aged 60-75 years with acute or convalescent COVID-19. The CDR3 runs from the conserved cysteine through the conserved F or W. A D gene is named only where the DNA matches it firmly. Rows may omit the clone size; those that give it use once, few, many or a size class.

D gene: NA
J gene: TRBJ1-4
clone size: NA
V gene: TRBV27
CDR3 DNA: TGTGCCAGCAGGGGCTCCGGGGAAAATGAAAAACTGTTTTTT
CDR3 protein: CASRGSGENEKLFF

D gene: NA
J gene: TRBJ2-3
clone size: once
V gene: TRBV24-1
CDR3 DNA: TGTGCCACCAGTGACCCCTGGGAGGCAGATACGCAGTATTTT
CDR3 protein: CATSDPWEADTQYF

D gene: TRBD1
J gene: TRBJ2-7
clone size: NA
V gene: TRBV7-8
CDR3 DNA: TGTGCCAGCAGCTTAACTTCAGGGGGAGTTCCCTACGAGCAGTACTTC
CDR3 protein: CASSLTSGGVPYEQYF

D gene: TRBD2
J gene: TRBJ2-7
clone size: NA
V gene: TRBV28
CDR3 DNA: TGTGCCAGCAGTTCACCCCCGGGACTAGCGGGAGGAGTATCCTACGAGCAGTACTTC
CDR3 protein: CASSSPPGLAGGVSYEQYF

D gene: TRBD1
J gene: TRBJ2-3
clone size: once
V gene: TRBV7-2
CDR3 DNA: TGTGCCAGCAGCTCGACAGGGAGCCGCACAGATACGCAGTATTTT
CDR3 protein: CASSSTGSRTDTQYF

D gene: NA
J gene: TRBJ1-2
clone size: NA
V gene: TRBV6-2/TRBV6-3
CDR3 DNA: TGTGCCAGCAGTTACCGAGACCCAAGAGGGAACTATGGCTACACCTTC
CDR3 protein: CASSYRDPRGNYGYTF

D gene: NA
J gene: TRBJ1-3
clone size: NA
V gene: TRBV11-2
CDR3 DNA: TGTGCCAGCAGCTGGGGGCCTGGAGGAAACACCATATATTTT
CDR3 protein: CASSWGPGGNTIYF

D gene: NA
J gene: TRBJ1-1
clone size: NA
V gene: TRBV3-1/TRBV3-2
CDR3 DNA: TGTGCCAGCAGCCTCCCAGGTACCACTGAAGCTTTCTTT
CDR3 protein: CASSLPGTTEAFF

D gene: NA
J gene: TRBJ1-3
clone size: NA
V gene: TRBV27
CDR3 DNA: TGTGCCAGCAGTTTATCGCAGGGGTACTCTGGAAACACCATATATTTT
CDR3 protein: CASSLSQGYSGNTIYF

D gene: NA
J gene: TRBJ1-3
clone size: once
V gene: TRBV5-5
CDR3 DNA: TGTGCCAGCAGCCTCGGGATATACTCTGGAAACACCATATATTTT
CDR3 protein: CASSLGIYSGNTIYF

D gene: TRBD1
J gene: TRBJ1-2
clone size: NA
V gene: TRBV2
CDR3 DNA: TGTGCCACTAAACAGGGGGCGGTGATGGGCTACACCTTC
CDR3 protein: CATKQGAVMGYTF

D gene: NA
J gene: TRBJ2-6
clone size: NA
V gene: TRBV7-9
CDR3 DNA: TGTGCCAGCACTACAGGTGGACGTGGGGCCAACGTCCTGACTTTC
CDR3 protein: CASTTGGRGANVLTF

D gene: NA
J gene: TRBJ2-7
clone size: few
V gene: TRBV18
CDR3 DNA: TGTGCCAGCCGTAATCCAGGGGATCATGAGCAGTACTTC
CDR3 protein: CASRNPGDHEQYF

D gene: NA
J gene: TRBJ1-2
clone size: NA
V gene: TRBV20-1
CDR3 DNA: TGCAGTGGCGATGGCTACACCTTC
CDR3 protein: CSGDGYTF

D gene: NA
J gene: TRBJ1-2
clone size: NA
V gene: TRBV7-2
CDR3 DNA: TGTGCCAGCAGCTCAACCCCGGAGGCGGGGGGGAGCTATGGCTACACCTTC
CDR3 protein: CASSSTPEAGGSYGYTF

D gene: TRBD1
J gene: TRBJ2-7
clone size: NA
V gene: TRBV27
CDR3 DNA: TGTGCCAGCCGCAGGGGTGGGACAGGGGCCTACGAGCAGTACTTC
CDR3 protein: CASRRGGTGAYEQYF

D gene: TRBD1
J gene: TRBJ1-2
clone size: NA
V gene: TRBV14
CDR3 DNA: TGTGCCAGCAGCCAGGACAGGGCGACATATTCCCCAGCTAACTATGGCTACACCTTC
CDR3 protein: CASSQDRATYSPANYGYTF

D gene: TRBD1
J gene: TRBJ2-7
clone size: once
V gene: TRBV2
CDR3 DNA: TGTGCCAGCAGTGCTCAGGGGGCTGGGCAGTACTTC
CDR3 protein: CASSAQGAGQYF

D gene: TRBD1
J gene: TRBJ2-1
clone size: NA
V gene: TRBV18
CDR3 DNA: TGTGCCAGCTCACCCGGACAGGGTCTTAATGAGCAGTTCTTC
CDR3 protein: CASSPGQGLNEQFF

D gene: NA
J gene: TRBJ2-1
clone size: NA
V gene: TRBV16
CDR3 DNA: TGTGCCAGCAGCCAACTCCTTTCGGGATACAATGAGCAGTTCTTC
CDR3 protein: CASSQLLSGYNEQFF

D gene: NA
J gene: TRBJ1-2
clone size: NA
V gene: TRBV5-4
CDR3 DNA: TGTGCCAGCAGCTTGGTTTCTGGGGGGGACTATGGCTACACCTTC
CDR3 protein: CASSLVSGGDYGYTF

D gene: NA
J gene: TRBJ2-7
clone size: NA
V gene: TRBV3-1/TRBV3-2
CDR3 DNA: TGTGCCAGCAGCCAAATATCCTACGAGCAGTACTTC
CDR3 protein: CASSQISYEQYF

D gene: NA
J gene: TRBJ2-5
clone size: NA
V gene: TRBV11-3
CDR3 DNA: TGTGCCAGCAGCTTACACGGCCGCGGGACCCAGTACTTC
CDR3 protein: CASSLHGRGTQYF

D gene: NA
J gene: TRBJ2-1
clone size: NA
V gene: TRBV3-1/TRBV3-2
CDR3 DNA: TGTGCCAGCACCTTGGGGGGAGCATACAATGAGCAGTTCTTC
CDR3 protein: CASTLGGAYNEQFF

D gene: TRBD2
J gene: TRBJ2-7
clone size: NA
V gene: TRBV6-2/TRBV6-3
CDR3 DNA: TGTGCCAGCAGTTTAGTCGCGGGAGGTCCCTACGAGCAGTACTTC
CDR3 protein: CASSLVAGGPYEQYF

D gene: TRBD1
J gene: TRBJ1-1
clone size: few
V gene: TRBV14
CDR3 DNA: TGTGCCAGCAGCCAACAGGGGGCCCTTGAAGCTTTCTTT
CDR3 protein: CASSQQGALEAFF

D gene: NA
J gene: TRBJ2-1
clone size: NA
V gene: TRBV11-2
CDR3 DNA: TGTGCCAGCAGCTTAGATTGGCAATACAATGAGCAGTTCTTC
CDR3 protein: CASSLDWQYNEQFF

D gene: TRBD1
J gene: TRBJ2-3
clone size: NA
V gene: TRBV6-5
CDR3 DNA: TGTGCCAGCAGGGGACAGGGCAATCCAACTTATACGCAGTATTTT
CDR3 protein: CASRGQGNPTYTQYF

D gene: NA
J gene: TRBJ1-4
clone size: few
V gene: TRBV19
CDR3 DNA: TGTGCCAGTAGTATAGGAGCGACAGGAATAAATGAAAAACTGTTTTTT
CDR3 protein: CASSIGATGINEKLFF

D gene: NA
J gene: TRBJ1-1
clone size: few
V gene: TRBV20-1
CDR3 DNA: TGCAGTGCTAGTTTGGGACTCAGAGGGATGAACACTGAAGCTTTCTTT
CDR3 protein: CSASLGLRGMNTEAFF

D gene: NA
J gene: TRBJ1-4
clone size: NA
V gene: TRBV5-6
CDR3 DNA: TGTGCCAGCAGCGATGCGCCAACTAATGAAAAACTGTTTTTT
CDR3 protein: CASSDAPTNEKLFF

D gene: TRBD2
J gene: TRBJ2-6
clone size: NA
V gene: TRBV7-2
CDR3 DNA: TGTGCCAGCAGCTTAGGCGGGGGCTCTGGGGCCAACGTCCTGACTTTC
CDR3 protein: CASSLGGGSGANVLTF

D gene: TRBD2
J gene: TRBJ2-7
clone size: NA
V gene: TRBV28
CDR3 DNA: TGTGCCAGCAGCCCCCTGACTAGCGGGTCCTCGGGCTACGAGCAGTACTTC
CDR3 protein: CASSPLTSGSSGYEQYF

D gene: NA
J gene: TRBJ2-5
clone size: once
V gene: TRBV4-3
CDR3 DNA: TGCGCCAGCAGCCAAGATATGGCCTTCAGGGGGGCCTCGTACTTC
CDR3 protein: CASSQDMAFRGASYF

D gene: TRBD1
J gene: TRBJ1-2
clone size: NA
V gene: TRBV19
CDR3 DNA: TGTGCCAGTAGTATCGAACAGGGGTTTGGCTACACCTTC
CDR3 protein: CASSIEQGFGYTF

D gene: NA
J gene: TRBJ1-4
clone size: NA
V gene: TRBV28
CDR3 DNA: TGTGCCAGCAGTACACCCGCGGGGGCCATGGTACGGGAAAAACTGTTTTTT
CDR3 protein: CASSTPAGAMVREKLFF

D gene: TRBD2
J gene: TRBJ2-2
clone size: NA
V gene: TRBV28
CDR3 DNA: TGTGCCAGCAGTTCAAAGCGGGGGGGTCCCGGGGAGCTGTTTTTT
CDR3 protein: CASSSKRGGPGELFF

D gene: NA
J gene: TRBJ2-1
clone size: NA
V gene: TRBV6-6
CDR3 DNA: TGTGCCAGCAGTTACCGGCCAGGAGGTGGGAATGAGCAGTTCTTC
CDR3 protein: CASSYRPGGGNEQFF

D gene: NA
J gene: TRBJ1-5
clone size: NA
V gene: TRBV28
CDR3 DNA: TGTGCCAGCAGTCCCCTAAATCAGCCCCAGCATTTT
CDR3 protein: CASSPLNQPQHF

D gene: TRBD2
J gene: TRBJ2-2
clone size: few
V gene: TRBV5-1
CDR3 DNA: TGCGCCAGCAGCTTGGTGTTTTCTAGCGGAGAACTTACCGGGGAGCTGTTTTTT
CDR3 protein: CASSLVFSSGELTGELFF

D gene: TRBD2
J gene: TRBJ2-1
clone size: NA
V gene: TRBV11-2
CDR3 DNA: TGTGCCAGCAGCGCCGGGACTAGCGGGGGTGATGAGCAGTTCTTC
CDR3 protein: CASSAGTSGGDEQFF

D gene: NA
J gene: TRBJ2-1
clone size: NA
V gene: TRBV30
CDR3 DNA: TGTGCCTGGTCCCCGTCGGGCAATGAGCAGTTCTTC
CDR3 protein: CAWSPSGNEQFF

D gene: NA
J gene: TRBJ1-3
clone size: NA
V gene: TRBV19
CDR3 DNA: TGTGCCAGTAGTGTCGGTAATGGAAACACCATATATTTT
CDR3 protein: CASSVGNGNTIYF

D gene: NA
J gene: TRBJ2-3
clone size: NA
V gene: TRBV3-1/TRBV3-2
CDR3 DNA: TGTGCCAGCAGATATATGGACAGTAGCACAGATACGCAGTATTTT
CDR3 protein: CASRYMDSSTDTQYF

D gene: TRBD1
J gene: TRBJ2-1
clone size: NA
V gene: TRBV18
CDR3 DNA: TGTGCCAGCTCCGACAAGACAGGGCCCTACAATGAGCAGTTCTTC
CDR3 protein: CASSDKTGPYNEQFF

D gene: NA
J gene: TRBJ1-1
clone size: NA
V gene: TRBV7-9
CDR3 DNA: TGTGCCAGCAGCCACGGGAAGAACACTGAAGCTTTCTTT
CDR3 protein: CASSHGKNTEAFF

D gene: NA
J gene: TRBJ1-3
clone size: once
V gene: TRBV11-2
CDR3 DNA: TGTGCCAGCAGCTTAACGGTTTCGGACACCATATATTTT
CDR3 protein: CASSLTVSDTIYF

D gene: NA
J gene: TRBJ2-7
clone size: NA
V gene: TRBV6-6
CDR3 DNA: TGTGCCAGCAGTTACCCCGACAGACGATACGAGCAGTACTTC
CDR3 protein: CASSYPDRRYEQYF

D gene: NA
J gene: TRBJ1-4
clone size: NA
V gene: TRBV12-3/TRBV12-4
CDR3 DNA: TGTGCCAGCGGCAGGCAGTTGGGTGAAAAACTGTTTTTT
CDR3 protein: CASGRQLGEKLFF

D gene: NA
J gene: TRBJ1-6
clone size: NA
V gene: TRBV19
CDR3 DNA: TGTGCCAGTACAGGGCGGTACGATAATTCACCCCTCCACTTT
CDR3 protein: CASTGRYDNSPLHF

D gene: TRBD1
J gene: TRBJ2-1
clone size: NA
V gene: TRBV24-1
CDR3 DNA: TGTGCCACCATGGGACAGGGGGTAAATGAGCAGTTCTTC
CDR3 protein: CATMGQGVNEQFF

D gene: NA
J gene: TRBJ1-2
clone size: NA
V gene: TRBV24-1
CDR3 DNA: TGTGCCACCAGTGATGGGCCGAGTTATGGCTACACCTTC
CDR3 protein: CATSDGPSYGYTF

D gene: TRBD2
J gene: TRBJ2-3
clone size: NA
V gene: TRBV24-1
CDR3 DNA: TGTGCCACCCAATCGGGAAGACTAGCGGGCGCAGATACGCAGTATTTT
CDR3 protein: CATQSGRLAGADTQYF

D gene: NA
J gene: TRBJ1-3
clone size: NA
V gene: TRBV30
CDR3 DNA: TGTGCCTGGAGTCCAGGACAGAAACTAAACACCATATATTTT
CDR3 protein: CAWSPGQKLNTIYF

D gene: TRBD2
J gene: TRBJ2-1
clone size: NA
V gene: TRBV6-2/TRBV6-3
CDR3 DNA: TGTGCCAGCAGTCAACTAGCGGAAGGGGAGTTCTTC
CDR3 protein: CASSQLAEGEFF